Listed here are 32 T cell receptor beta chains from one sample, sequenced in a study of beta chain features in type 1 diabetes (dated by TCRdb to the late 2010s). Receptor libraries were prepared by the immunoSEQ multiplex PCR assay. The High Capacity cDNA Reverse Transcription Kit was used to reverse transcribe all of the isolated RNA, meaning that expressed TCRB transcripts were what got sequenced. Here the immuneACCESS table is served through TCRdb, limited to in-frame sequences with V and J called. Missing clones are a known gap in these copies; in checked studies unresolved V genes cover under half, and the rest lacks a known reason. Recorded for this sample are about 140,000 clones; 9.5% to 10% of them occurred a single time. In total, the top ten clones hold nearly 0.65% of the sample. Sequencing was done on a sample of central memory CD4+ T cells from blood. The receptor set was obtained from a woman in her thirties or forties in good health.

The rearrangement links TRBV9 to TRBJ1-1; D might be TRBD1 (6 bases). This CDR3 has 16 amino acids. V dropped 3 bases and J dropped 0 bases, with 15 bases sitting between them. Germline V lookup: CDR1 SGDLS, CDR2 YYNGEE. CDR3: CASSAGQYQLNTEAFF. CDR3 in DNA: TGTGCCAGCAGCGCCGGACAGTACCAATTGAACACTGAAGCTTTCTTT.

This clone was detected a few times. The chain links TRBV13 to TRBJ2-1; no reliable D call. In germline, CDR1 is PRHDT, CDR2 FYEKMQ (reference sequence). CDR3 length: 14 amino acids. Between the trimmed V and J ends, which lost 5 bases and 3 bases, there was a span of 11 bases. The CDR3, as DNA: TGTGCCAGCAGCCGACAAACCAGCTACAATGAGCAGTTCTTC. This sequence encodes CASSRQTSYNEQFF.

The genes are TRBV6-1 and TRBJ2-5; D ambiguous. Deletions cut 4 bases from V and 5 bases from J, with 8 bases between. CDR1 MNHNS and CDR2 SASEGT come from the germline V gene. This CDR3 region has 12 residues. This chain's CDR3 is CASSGNSETQYF. CDR3 nucleotide sequence: TGTGCCAGCAGTGGTAATTCGGAGACCCAGTACTTC.

V usage is TRBV28 and J usage is TRBJ1-3; D is uncertain. Germline CDR1 and CDR2: MDHEN and SYDVKM. This CDR3 spans 11 amino acids. V lost 9 bases to trimming and J lost 4 bases, with 7 bases between them. CDR3 nucleotides: TGTGCCAGTCAGACAGGAAACACCATATATTTT. Its translation is CASQTGNTIYF.

The rearrangement uses TRBV7-9 and TRBJ2-1; 15 bases align to TRBD2. V lost 5 bases to trimming and J lost 5 bases; unmatched junction nucleotides: 13. The CDR3 sequence is 19 residues long. CDR1 is SEHNR, CDR2 FQNEAQ, per germline (reference sequence). The CDR3 coding sequence is TGTGCCAGCAGCGGCCCGGGACTAGCGGGGGGTACCCTAGACAATGAGCAGTTCTTC. It translates to CASSGPGLAGGTLDNEQFF. Variable domain in full (rest from reference TRBV7-9 and TRBJ2-1): DTGVSQNPRHKITKRGQNVTFRCDPISEHNRLYWYRQTLGQGPEFLTYFQNEAQLEKSRLLSDRFSAERPKGSFSTLEIQRTEQGDSAMYLCASSGPGLAGGTLDNEQFFGPGTRLTVL.

This clone has more than one count but fewer than ten. The gene calls are TRBV6-5 and TRBJ2-7, with D maybe TRBD2 (5 bases). The CDR3 contains 13 residues. Germline values: CDR1 MNHEY, CDR2 SVGAGI. Trimming cost V 5 bases and J 5 bases, with 13 bases left between them. The CDR3 here is CASSPPGFHEQYF. CDR3 sequence (DNA): TGTGCCAGCAGTCCTCCGGGATTCCACGAGCAGTACTTC.

The chain recombines TRBV29-1 with TRBJ2-1; a possible D gene is TRBD2 (5 bases). Trimming stripped 4 bases from V and 8 bases from J, with 12 bases between. The CDR3 has 12 residues. Germline CDR1 reads SQVTM; CDR2 reads ANQGSEA. CDR3: CSVAGVAYEQFF. For the CDR3, the DNA is TGCAGCGTTGCCGGGGTCGCGTATGAGCAGTTCTTC.

The chain joins TRBV5-4 to TRBJ2-5, with 13 nucleotides matching TRBD2. The CDR3 runs 16 residues. Trimming cost V 0 bases and J 5 bases; bases outside gene matches: 4. Germline V lookup: CDR1 SGHNT, CDR2 YYREEE (reference sequence). The CDR3 region has the DNA TGTGCCAGCAGCTTGGAACTAGCGGGGGGGCCGGAGACCCAGTACTTC. The encoded protein is CASSLELAGGPETQYF.

The rearrangement joins TRBV2 to TRBJ2-5; D is uncertain. Trimming removed 10 bases from V and 3 bases from J, with 9 bases in between. CDR1 is SNHLY and CDR2 is FYNNEI in the germline V gene. CDR3 length: 11 residues. CDR3 protein: CATSGEETQYF. CDR3 bases: TGTGCCACCTCCGGAGAAGAGACCCAGTACTTC.

J is TRBJ1-5 and V is TRBV19; 7 nucleotides line up with TRBD1. CDR1 LNHDA and CDR2 SQIVND come from the germline V gene (reference sequence). Trimming removed 7 bases from V and 7 bases from J; junction bases left unmatched: 10. The CDR3 sequence is 14 residues long. CDR3: CASNGRGQTQPQHF. The DNA of the CDR3 is TGTGCCAGTAATGGGCGGGGACAGACACAGCCCCAGCATTTT.

The rearrangement uses TRBV9 and TRBJ2-1, with 9 positions matching TRBD2. This CDR3 is built from 15 residues. Germline-derived CDR1 and CDR2 are SGDLS and YYNGEE. Germline trimming cut 4 bases from V and 7 bases from J; bases unmatched to any gene: 9. CDR3 nucleotide sequence: TGTGCCAGCAGCTTACCCTTAGCGGGGGATAATGAGCAGTTCTTC. The encoded protein is CASSLPLAGDNEQFF.

In this sample, this clone turned up a few times. V gene TRBV2 combines with J gene TRBJ2-5; 7 bases align to TRBD2. The CDR3 covers 15 residues. Germline loops: CDR1 SNHLY, CDR2 FYNNEI. V lost 5 bases, J lost 4 bases, and 10 bases stayed unmatched. The CDR3 DNA sequence: TGTGCCAGCAGTCCTACCGGGACTACCCTAGAGACCCAGTACTTC. It specifies CASSPTGTTLETQYF.

This clone has a handful of counts. This rearrangement joins TRBV19 to TRBJ1-6, with unresolved D. The CDR3 is made up of 16 amino acids. Germline V lookup: CDR1 LNHDA, CDR2 SQIVND (reference sequence). V was clipped by 1 base and J by 6 bases, with 13 bases between them. The CDR3, as DNA: TGTGCCAGTAGTATAGTTACGAGCGCGGGTAATTCACCCCTCCACTTT. It translates to CASSIVTSAGNSPLHF.

This clone was counted a few times. The J gene is TRBJ2-5, the V gene TRBV15; 14 bases are shared with TRBD2. With 4 bases clipped from V and 4 bases from J, the junction kept 11 bases outside the gene matches. The CDR3 sequence is 18 residues long. The germline CDR1 and CDR2 sequences are LNHNV and YYDKDF (reference sequence). The CDR3 protein is CATSNTGTSGGRRETQYF. CDR3 in DNA: TGTGCCACCAGCAATACCGGGACTAGCGGGGGCCGGCGAGAGACCCAGTACTTC.

This clone was seen a few times. J is TRBJ2-3 and V is TRBV20-1; TRBD1 might be the D (6 bases). The V end was cut by 5 bases, the J end by 7 bases, with 10 bases between. The CDR3 covers 11 residues. Germline V CDR1 and CDR2: DFQATT, SNEGSKA (reference sequence). The CDR3 DNA follows: TGCAGTGCTCGCAGGGGTTATACGCAGTATTTT. Its translation is CSARRGYTQYF.

This clone has just a few counts. The chain has TRBV2 and TRBJ2-1, with D possibly TRBD2 on 6 matching bases. V lost 7 bases, J lost 9 bases, and 16 bases lay in between. Germline assignment: CDR1 SNHLY and CDR2 FYNNEI. The CDR3 extends over 13 amino acids. The CDR3 coding sequence is TGTGCCAGCACAGTACTCCAGGGAGGTGAGCAGTTCTTC. Protein: CASTVLQGGEQFF.

The chain links TRBV27 to TRBJ1-6, with TRBD1 as a possible D gene (6 bases). Germline lookup yields CDR1 MNHEY and CDR2 SMNVEV (reference sequence). This CDR3 has 14 amino acids. V dropped 3 bases and J dropped 10 bases, with 13 bases sitting between them. The DNA of the CDR3 is TGTGCCAGCAGTTTTGGGGGGGCGTTATCACCCCTCCACTTT. It translates to CASSFGGALSPLHF.

CDR3 nucleotide sequence: TGTGCCAGCAGTGAGGGGGGTGGCTACACCTTC. Protein sequence: CASSEGGGYTF. The rearrangement uses TRBV25-1 and TRBJ1-2; tentative D call: TRBD1 (5 bases). The CDR3 sequence is 11 residues long. The germline CDR1 and CDR2 sequences are MGHDK and SYGVNS. Trimming shortened V by 3 bases and J by 7 bases, and 6 bases separated the two germline ends.

This clone appeared many times. V and J are TRBV7-9 and TRBJ2-1, with unresolved D. The CDR3 has 14 amino acids. Germline assignment: CDR1 SEHNR and CDR2 FQNEAQ (reference sequence). Trimming took off 5 bases at V and 2 bases at J, with 10 bases between the two ends. The CDR3 sequence: CASSPVRAYNEQFF. CDR3 nucleotide sequence: TGTGCCAGCAGCCCGGTCCGGGCCTACAATGAGCAGTTCTTC.

The rearrangement joins TRBV7-2 to TRBJ2-3; 12 nucleotides agree with TRBD2. Germline lookup yields CDR1 SGHTA and CDR2 FQGNSA. This CDR3 spans 15 amino acids. The V segment lost 3 bases and the J segment 6 bases; nucleotides outside the gene matches: 4. CDR3 sequence reads: CASSFTSGGRDTQYF. The CDR3 region has the DNA TGTGCCAGCAGCTTCACTAGCGGGGGGAGGGATACGCAGTATTTT. The full variable domain, completed using reference TRBV7-2 and TRBJ2-3, is GAGVSQSPSNKVTEKGKDVELRCDPISGHTALYWYRQSLGQGLEFLIYFQGNSAPDKSGLPSDRFSAERTGGSVSTLTIQRTQQEDSAVYLCASSFTSGGRDTQYFGPGTRLTVL.

This clone showed up just a few times. V gene TRBV7-6 combines with J gene TRBJ2-6; no clear D gene. The CDR3 runs 14 residues. CDR1 is SGHVS and CDR2 is FNYEAQ in the germline V gene. V gave up 5 bases and J gave up 5 bases, with 10 bases separating them. Here the CDR3 reads CASSLDGRANVLTF. The CDR3 DNA sequence: TGTGCCAGCAGCCTAGACGGTAGGGCCAACGTCCTGACTTTC.

This clone was counted a few times. The rearrangement joins TRBV5-6 to TRBJ1-1; D not certain. Germline CDR1 is SGHDT and CDR2 is YYEEEE. Trimming removed 0 bases from V and 10 bases from J, with 10 bases in between. The CDR3 has 12 residues. CDR3 nucleotides: TGTGCCAGCAGCTTGGAAAGGAGTACAGCTTTCTTT. Its protein product is CASSLERSTAFF. The full variable domain, rest sourced from reference TRBV5-6 and TRBJ1-1, is DAGVTQSPTHLIKTRGQQVTLRCSPKSGHDTVSWYQQALGQGPQFIFQYYEEEERQRGNFPDRFSGHQFPNYSSELNVNALLLGDSALYLCASSLERSTAFFGQGTRLTVV.

The chain carries TRBV4-1 and TRBJ2-3, with D tentatively TRBD1 (6 bases). The germline gives CDR1 MGHRA, CDR2 YSYEKL. V dropped 3 bases and J dropped 6 bases, with 19 bases sitting between them. The CDR3 is 16 amino acids. In DNA, the CDR3 is TGCGCCAGCAGCCAGGTCCCGCAACAGGGTGCGGATACGCAGTATTTT. As protein: CASSQVPQQGADTQYF.

This clone was detected only a few times. The chain couples TRBV7-9 to TRBJ1-2; D not certain. CDR1 and CDR2 from the germline V gene are SEHNR and FQNEAQ (reference sequence). The germline V and J ends were trimmed by 1 base and 2 bases, with 11 bases remaining between them. The CDR3 loop spans 15 amino acids. CDR3 amino acids: CASSLEAGNNYGYTF. CDR3 coding DNA: TGTGCCAGCAGCTTAGAGGCAGGAAACAACTATGGCTACACCTTC. The complete variable domain, with remaining parts taken from reference TRBV7-9 and TRBJ1-2, reads DTGVSQNPRHKITKRGQNVTFRCDPISEHNRLYWYRQTLGQGPEFLTYFQNEAQLEKSRLLSDRFSAERPKGSFSTLEIQRTEQGDSAMYLCASSLEAGNNYGYTFGSGTRLTVV.

This clone was detected only a few times. The rearrangement uses TRBV10-1 and TRBJ2-7; D may be TRBD1 (5 bases). The CDR3 is made up of 14 amino acids. CDR1 WNHNN and CDR2 SYGVQD come from the germline V gene (reference sequence). The V gene lost 6 bases and the J gene lost 3 bases, with 15 bases spanning the gap. The CDR3 loop is CASSFSREYYEQYF. The CDR3 DNA follows: TGCGCCAGCAGCTTTTCCAGGGAATACTACGAGCAGTACTTC.

Only a few counts were recorded for this clone. V is TRBV19 and J is TRBJ2-6; tentative D call: TRBD1 (6 bases). Trimming took 5 bases from V and 1 from J, leaving 15 bases between them. The germline CDR1 and CDR2 sequences are LNHDA and SQIVND (reference sequence). CDR3 length: 17 residues. The CDR3 DNA is TGTGCCAGTAGTTGGGGGAACGACAGGTCTGGGGCCAACGTCCTGACTTTC. Translated, it gives CASSWGNDRSGANVLTF.

The chain joins TRBV19 to TRBJ2-7; D may be TRBD2 (6 bases). The CDR3 length is 14 residues. Between the trimmed V and J ends, which lost 4 bases and 2 bases, there was a span of 12 bases. Per the germline V gene, CDR1 is LNHDA and CDR2 is SQIVND (reference sequence). The CDR3: CASSNGGVPYEQYF. The CDR3 coding sequence is TGTGCCAGTAGTAATGGAGGGGTTCCCTACGAGCAGTACTTC.

The table lists this clone with many counts. CDR3 bases: TGCGCCAGCAGCTTGTTGTACGGCTACGAGCAGTACTTC. It translates to CASSLLYGYEQYF. J is TRBJ2-7 and V is TRBV5-1; unclear D gene. The CDR3 extends over 13 amino acids. V was shortened by 1 base and J by 3 bases, with 8 bases between the two germline ends. CDR1 is SGHRS, CDR2 YFSETQ, per germline.

This clone was detected a few times. The chain has TRBV10-2 and TRBJ2-7; TRBD1 agrees at 9 bases. CDR3 size: 14 residues. Trimming at V came to 6 bases and at J to 1 base, leaving 4 bases not matched to a gene. Germline V gene data show CDR1 as WSHSY and CDR2 as SAAADI. CDR3 amino acids: CASRVTGGSYEQYF. The CDR3 DNA reads TGCGCCAGCAGAGTGACAGGGGGATCCTACGAGCAGTACTTC.

This chain connects TRBV18 to TRBJ1-5, with a weak D call TRBD1 (5 bases). Germline CDR1 and CDR2: KGHSH and LQKENI. The CDR3 sequence is 19 residues long. Deletions cut 6 bases from V and 1 base from J, with 25 bases between. The CDR3 DNA sequence: TGTGCCAGCTCGCTCCACGGGGGGTTTTCGTTGGTGAGCAATCAGCCCCAGCATTTT. This gives the protein CASSLHGGFSLVSNQPQHF.

This chain connects TRBV5-1 to TRBJ2-2; D is uncertain. Germline V lookup: CDR1 SGHRS, CDR2 YFSETQ. Trimming left V 0 bases short and J 7 bases short, with 16 bases between. This CDR3 is built from 16 residues. This CDR3 reads CASSLAVSGYGGELFF. The CDR3 bases are TGCGCCAGCAGCTTGGCGGTGTCAGGATACGGCGGGGAGCTGTTTTTT.

The chain carries TRBV12-5 and TRBJ1-1; D is uncertain. The CDR3 contains 17 residues. The V gene's germline CDR1 is LGHNT and CDR2 FRNRAP. Trimming removed 1 base from V and 1 base from J, with 16 bases in between. The CDR3 reads CASGLDIIRGPNTEAFF. The CDR3 bases are TGTGCTAGTGGTTTGGACATAATACGGGGTCCGAACACTGAAGCTTTCTTT.